This T cell receptor (beta chain) is from a study of spatial heterogeneity in lung cancer (dated 2019 in TCRdb). Notes on the research overall: Samples were obtained from 72 patients with early-stage, untreated non-small cell lung cancer from the lung TRACERx cohort. In non-small cell lung cancer, the study made a quantitative comparison of TCR alpha and beta repertoires among multiple tumor regions, matched nontumor lung and blood. Follow-up PBMC samples were sequenced whenever available, with a median time to follow-up of approximately 25 months after resection. At surgery, both alpha and beta chains were TCR-sequenced in about 200 tumor regions, approximately 64 matched nontumor lung samples and a few dozen PBMC samples. In the raw uncorrected reads, each unique combination of TCR and UMI appeared more than ten times on average. Nonsynonymous mutation counts, determined by whole-exome sequencing of tumor tissue, were related to features of the TCR repertoire. Beta-chain transcripts were consistently detected in greater numbers than alpha-chain transcripts, which likely reflects a higher abundance of beta-chain transcripts. General study outcomes and caveats: Additional single-cell paired TCR alpha and beta sequencing was considered necessary to confirm, at a functional level, the hypothesis that regional TCRs recognize regional mutations. Comparisons of baseline and follow-up blood repertoires included only around 13 patients. Ubiquitous expanded tumor TCRs showed up in blood more often at tumor resection than at routine follow-up.

In regard to this clonotype: This receptor's antigen is unknown. No quality values exist for individual bases; no much larger clone is one base distant.

The sample's time point, from its label and the paper: blood at routine non-recurrence follow-up after resection. Without any cell sorting, TCR sequencing was performed on whole RNA extracted either from tumor and nontumor lung tissue or from cryopreserved PBMC samples. Only patients with enough RNA available from two or more tumor regions were chosen for TCR sequencing. Libraries were built with 5' RACE. Sequenced on a NextSeq 500. To allow correction of PCR and sequencing errors, the TCR library protocol tagged every TCR cDNA molecule with a unique molecular identifier. Concerning the study's data processing: TCR identification, UMI-based error correction and CDR3 extraction were all carried out with Decombinator tools. TCRs above a frequency of 2 per 1,000, corresponding to the top 1% of the tumor frequency distribution, were defined as expanded. Renyi diversity was computed with the R vegan package after each repertoire had been subsampled 100 times to 5,000 TCRs. CDR3 similarity networks were built from amino acid triplet string-kernel similarity, connecting CDR3s with pairwise similarity above 0.82. The public reads were run again by TCRdb, first through fastp at Q25 and then through MiXCR, and only productive beta chains were kept. Entries are consolidated by CDR3 protein sequence, retaining the most common genes and DNA. These V and J calls rely on TCRdb rather than the paper's analysis. The sample table contains 100,000 to 120,000 distinct CDR3 sequences; only one count was recorded for roughly 10% of them. The ten largest make up roughly 26% of the sample.

Sequences SGHTA (CDR1) and FQGNSA (CDR2) are obtained from the germline V gene. From the cysteine through the phenylalanine, the CDR3 covers 16 amino acids. Here the CDR3 DNA is all that survives: 48 bases in frame from base 1. Relative to germline, V is missing 5 bases and J is missing 0 bases, with 6 bases of the junction outside any gene match. This receptor was taken from a female donor with early-stage non-small cell lung cancer. The sequence links TRBV7-2 to TRBJ2-4, with 8 middle bases fitting TRBD1. The sample here was PBMCs, taken at follow-up. The DNA reads TGTGCCAGCAGCCCTCAGGGGGCTTTAGCCAAAAACATTCAGTACTTC. Its translation reads: CASSPQGALAKNIQYF.